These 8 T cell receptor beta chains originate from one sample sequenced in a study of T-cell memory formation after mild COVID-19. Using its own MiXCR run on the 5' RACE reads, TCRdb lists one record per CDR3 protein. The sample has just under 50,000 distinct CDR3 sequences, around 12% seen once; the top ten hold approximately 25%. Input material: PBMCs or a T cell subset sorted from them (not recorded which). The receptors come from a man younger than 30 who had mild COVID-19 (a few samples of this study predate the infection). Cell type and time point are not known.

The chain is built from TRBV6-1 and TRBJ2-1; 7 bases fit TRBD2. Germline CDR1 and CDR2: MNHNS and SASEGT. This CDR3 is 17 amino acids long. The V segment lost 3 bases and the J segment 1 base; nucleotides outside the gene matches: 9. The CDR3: CASSDTVGGGSYNEQFF. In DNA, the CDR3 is TGTGCCAGCAGTGATACGGTTGGCGGGGGTTCCTACAATGAGCAGTTCTTC.

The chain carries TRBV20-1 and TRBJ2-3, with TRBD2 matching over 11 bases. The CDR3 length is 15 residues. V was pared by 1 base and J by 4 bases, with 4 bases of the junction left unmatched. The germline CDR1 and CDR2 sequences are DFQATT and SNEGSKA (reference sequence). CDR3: CSARVGTSGSDTQYF. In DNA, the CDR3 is TGCAGTGCTAGAGTTGGGACTAGCGGATCAGATACGCAGTATTTT.

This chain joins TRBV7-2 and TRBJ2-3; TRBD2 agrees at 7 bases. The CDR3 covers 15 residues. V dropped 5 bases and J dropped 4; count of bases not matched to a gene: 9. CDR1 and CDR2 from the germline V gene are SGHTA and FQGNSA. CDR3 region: CASSLSSGRPDTQYF. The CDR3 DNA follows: TGTGCCAGCAGCCTCTCTAGCGGCCGGCCAGATACGCAGTATTTT.

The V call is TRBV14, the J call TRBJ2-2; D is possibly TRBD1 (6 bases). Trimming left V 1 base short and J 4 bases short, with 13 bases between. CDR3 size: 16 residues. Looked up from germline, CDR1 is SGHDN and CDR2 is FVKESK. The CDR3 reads CASSQAWGLVTGELFF. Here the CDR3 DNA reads TGTGCCAGCAGCCAAGCCTGGGGGCTAGTCACCGGGGAGCTGTTTTTT.

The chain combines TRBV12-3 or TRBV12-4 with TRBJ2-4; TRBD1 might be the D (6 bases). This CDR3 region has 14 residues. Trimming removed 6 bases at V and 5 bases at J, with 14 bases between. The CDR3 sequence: CASSLGQSENIQYF. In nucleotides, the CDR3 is TGTGCCAGCAGCCTTGGACAGTCCGAAAACATTCAGTACTTC.

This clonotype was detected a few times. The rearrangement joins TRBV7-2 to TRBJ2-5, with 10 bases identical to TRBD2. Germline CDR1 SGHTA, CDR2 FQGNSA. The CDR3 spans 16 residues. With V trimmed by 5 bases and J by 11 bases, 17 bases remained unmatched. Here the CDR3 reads CASSPRVAGGLRRQYF. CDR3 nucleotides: TGTGCCAGCAGCCCCCGGGTAGCGGGGGGCCTCAGGCGGCAGTACTTC.

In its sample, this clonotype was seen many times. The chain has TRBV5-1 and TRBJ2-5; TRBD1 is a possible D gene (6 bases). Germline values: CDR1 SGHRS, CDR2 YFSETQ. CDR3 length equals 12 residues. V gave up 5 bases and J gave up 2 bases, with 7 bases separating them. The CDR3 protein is CASSTGQETQYF. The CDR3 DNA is TGCGCCAGCAGTACAGGGCAAGAGACCCAGTACTTC. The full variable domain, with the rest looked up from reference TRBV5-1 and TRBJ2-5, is KAGVTQTPRYLIKTRGQQVTLSCSPISGHRSVSWYQQTPGQGLQFLFEYFSETQRNKGNFPGRFSGRQFSNSRSEMNVSTLELGDSALYLCASSTGQETQYFGPGTRLLVL.

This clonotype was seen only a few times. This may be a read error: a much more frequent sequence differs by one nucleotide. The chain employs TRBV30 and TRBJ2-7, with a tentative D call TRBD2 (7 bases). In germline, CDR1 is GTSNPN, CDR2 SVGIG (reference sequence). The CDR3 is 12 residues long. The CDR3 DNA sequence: TGTGCCTCACAGGGTGGGGACTACCAGCAGTACTTC. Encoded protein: CASQGGDYQQYF.